The 24 T cell receptor beta chains in this list originate from one sample, sequenced in a study of blood T cell repertoires in COVID-19. Assay: immunoSEQ multiplex PCR; the TCRdb copy retains only in-frame clones and omits some. In the table there are roughly 200,000 clones, 80% to 90% of which are singletons. The sample was peripheral blood. Receptor source: a man aged 60 to 69 with acute or convalescent COVID-19.

V usage is TRBV6-2 or TRBV6-3 and J usage is TRBJ2-6, with D unclear. CDR3 length: 14 residues. The ends were cut back, 4 bases at V and 1 base at J, with 5 bases in the middle. From germline, CDR1 is MNHEY and CDR2 SVGEGT. This chain's CDR3 is CASSLRSGANVLTF. CDR3 sequence (DNA): TGTGCCAGCAGTTTGAGATCTGGGGCCAACGTCCTGACTTTC.

This clone appeared a single time. V gene TRBV6-1 combines with J gene TRBJ1-5; D is unclear. Germline assignment: CDR1 MNHNS and CDR2 SASEGT. The CDR3 spans 15 residues. Deletions cut 0 bases from V and 7 bases from J, with 13 bases between. In DNA form, the CDR3 reads TGTGCCAGCAGTGAAGCGCGGGGAATTCGACAGCCCCAGCATTTT. This encodes CASSEARGIRQPQHF.

The chain recombines TRBV4-2 with TRBJ1-2; no definite D call. V was shortened by 0 bases and J by 8 bases, with 10 bases between the two germline ends. The CDR3 is 13 residues long. The germline V gene has CDR1 LGHNA and CDR2 YNFKEQ. CDR3 protein: CASSQEPGYGYTF. As DNA, the CDR3 is TGTGCCAGCAGCCAAGAGCCGGGGTACGGCTACACCTTC.

The V and J genes are TRBV7-9 and TRBJ2-1; 10 nucleotides agree with TRBD2. With V trimmed by 1 base and J by 7 bases, 7 bases remained unmatched. The CDR3 consists of 16 residues. CDR1 and CDR2 from the germline V gene are SEHNR and FQNEAQ (reference sequence). CDR3 loop: CASSLGAGGPRNEQFF. In DNA, the CDR3 is TGTGCCAGCAGCTTAGGAGCGGGAGGGCCTAGGAATGAGCAGTTCTTC.

The rearrangement uses TRBV7-9 and TRBJ2-1, with 7 bases lining up with TRBD1. The CDR3 contains 13 residues. In germline, CDR1 is SEHNR, CDR2 FQNEAQ (reference sequence). V gave up 11 bases and J gave up 8 bases; unmatched junction bases: 12. This CDR3 is CAGSRGSGDEQFF. The CDR3 region has the DNA TGTGCCGGGTCCAGGGGGTCAGGGGATGAGCAGTTCTTC. Based on the CDR3 plus reference TRBV7-9 and TRBJ2-1, the full variable domain is DTGVSQNPRHKITKRGQNVTFRCDPISEHNRLYWYRQTLGQGPEFLTYFQNEAQLEKSRLLSDRFSAERPKGSFSTLEIQRTEQGDSAMYLCAGSRGSGDEQFFGPGTRLTVL.

The rearrangement joins TRBV27 to TRBJ2-7, with 9 positions matching TRBD2. CDR3 length: 15 amino acids. Per the germline V gene, CDR1 is MNHEY and CDR2 is SMNVEV (reference sequence). V trimming: 6 bases; J trimming: 3 bases; junction bases outside the gene matches: 9. The CDR3 spells CASSPGAGGFYEQYF. The DNA for the CDR3 is TGTGCCAGCAGCCCCGGAGCGGGAGGCTTCTACGAGCAGTACTTC.

The chain carries TRBV5-1 and TRBJ2-1, with TRBD1 identical over 7 bases. The CDR3 extends over 14 amino acids. Germline V gene data show CDR1 as SGHRS and CDR2 as YFSETQ. V was pared by 4 bases and J by 7 bases, with 8 bases of the junction left unmatched. CDR3 sequence (DNA): TGCGCCAGCAGCGCCCTGACAGGGCGGAATGAGCAGTTCTTC. Translated: CASSALTGRNEQFF.

This chain joins TRBV2 and TRBJ2-1; D possibly corresponds to TRBD1 (6 bases). Germline CDR1 is SNHLY and CDR2 is FYNNEI. The V end was cut by 5 bases, the J end by 2 bases, with 13 bases between. This CDR3 comprises 15 residues. As DNA, the CDR3 is TGTGCCAGCAGTTTACAGGGACGGACCTACAATGAGCAGTTCTTC. Its translation is CASSLQGRTYNEQFF.

V gene TRBV2 combines with J gene TRBJ2-7; 10 bases align to TRBD1. The CDR3 has 16 residues. Trimming cost V 3 bases and J 5 bases; bases outside gene matches: 10. Germline CDR1 is SNHLY and CDR2 is FYNNEI. The CDR3 DNA reads TGTGCCAGCAGTGAGGAGGACAGGGGGATCAGCGACGAGCAGTACTTC. As protein: CASSEEDRGISDEQYF.

DNA of the CDR3: TGTGCCAGCAGCGTTTCGGAGACCCAGTACTTC. It codes for CASSVSETQYF. J is TRBJ2-5 and V is TRBV6-2 or TRBV6-3; D is unclear. V dropped 6 bases and J dropped 5 bases, with 7 bases sitting between them. The germline gives CDR1 MNHEY, CDR2 SVGEGT. The CDR3 is 11 amino acids.

The chain couples TRBV27 to TRBJ2-3; tentatively, D is TRBD1 (5 bases). The V and J ends lost 5 bases and 0 bases respectively, with 12 bases between them. CDR1 and CDR2 (germline): MNHEY, SMNVEV (reference sequence). The CDR3 has 15 amino acids. CDR3 sequence: CASSHRLPSTDTQYF. The CDR3 DNA reads TGTGCCAGCAGTCACAGGCTACCTAGCACAGATACGCAGTATTTT.

The chain recombines TRBV9 with TRBJ2-1, with 7 bases aligning to TRBD2. This CDR3 region has 18 residues. Losses at the gene ends were 0 bases for V and 2 bases for J; bases not matched to a gene: 11. Germline V gives CDR1 SGDLS, CDR2 YYNGEE. The CDR3 nucleotides read TGTGCCAGCAGCGTAGCTCCGACGGCTAGCGGTCCCTACAATGAGCAGTTCTTC. Encoded protein: CASSVAPTASGPYNEQFF. Filled out from reference TRBV9 and TRBJ2-1, the complete variable domain reads DSGVTQTPKHLITATGQRVTLRCSPRSGDLSVYWYQQSLDQGLQFLIQYYNGEERAKGNILERFSAQQFPDLHSELNLSSLELGDSALYFCASSVAPTASGPYNEQFFGPGTRLTVL.

The rearrangement uses TRBV6-5 and TRBJ2-5; 8 nucleotides agree with TRBD2. Losses at the gene ends were 7 bases for V and 6 bases for J; bases not matched to a gene: 10. CDR3 length equals 14 residues. Looked up from germline, CDR1 is MNHEY and CDR2 is SVGAGI. CDR3 sequence (DNA): TGTGCCAGCACCCCCTCGGGGGGGGCGAAGACCCAGTACTTC. Translated: CASTPSGGAKTQYF.

The genes are TRBV23-1 and TRBJ1-1; D call uncertain. TRBV23-1 has ORF status, its function being uncertain. This CDR3 is built from 12 residues. V was clipped by 7 bases and J by 1 base, with 7 bases between them. CDR3 sequence (DNA): TGCGCCAGCACCCCAGAGAACACTGAAGCTTTCTTT. It yields the protein CASTPENTEAFF.

This clone has a handful of counts. This CDR3 reads CAWRGGTGNEQFF. Written as DNA, the CDR3 is TGTGCCTGGAGAGGCGGGACGGGGAATGAGCAGTTCTTC. V usage is TRBV30 and J usage is TRBJ2-1, with D possibly TRBD2 on 6 matching bases. This CDR3 spans 13 amino acids. In germline, CDR1 is GTSNPN, CDR2 SVGIG (reference sequence). V was trimmed by 3 bases and J by 7 bases, leaving 13 bases between them.

The rearrangement links TRBV6-5 to TRBJ1-5; D not resolved. This CDR3 contains 12 residues. Trimming removed 2 bases at V and 10 bases at J, with 9 bases between. Germline V CDR1 and CDR2: MNHEY, SVGAGI. The CDR3 coding sequence is TGTGCCAGCAGTTACGGCGGAGGTCCCCAGCATTTT. This translates into CASSYGGGPQHF.

V and J are TRBV7-9 and TRBJ2-3; TRBD2 matches at 10 bases. This CDR3 has 15 residues. Germline lookup yields CDR1 SEHNR and CDR2 FQNEAQ (reference sequence). V lost 7 bases, J lost 5 bases, and 9 bases stayed unmatched. CDR3 amino acids: CASTPLAGDIDTQYF. Written as DNA, the CDR3 is TGTGCCAGCACCCCCCTAGCGGGAGACATAGATACGCAGTATTTT. Full variable domain (remainder filled in from reference TRBV7-9 and TRBJ2-3): DTGVSQNPRHKITKRGQNVTFRCDPISEHNRLYWYRQTLGQGPEFLTYFQNEAQLEKSRLLSDRFSAERPKGSFSTLEIQRTEQGDSAMYLCASTPLAGDIDTQYFGPGTRLTVL.

The V and J genes are TRBV2 and TRBJ2-3; a possible D gene is TRBD2 (5 bases). Germline V gives CDR1 SNHLY, CDR2 FYNNEI. Trimming shortened V by 6 bases and J by 0 bases, and 10 bases separated the two germline ends. The CDR3 runs 14 residues. For the CDR3, the DNA is TGTGCCAGCAGGGGCGGGTACAGCACAGATACGCAGTATTTT. This gives the protein CASRGGYSTDTQYF.

CDR3 nucleotide sequence: TGTGCTAGTGGCCCCTCTACCTACAATGAGCAGTTCTTC. Its translation is CASGPSTYNEQFF. The genes are TRBV12-5 and TRBJ2-1; D gene ambiguous. This CDR3 comprises 13 residues. Germline V CDR1 and CDR2: LGHNT, FRNRAP. Trimming took off 6 bases at V and 2 bases at J, with 8 bases between the two ends.

The chain is built from TRBV28 and TRBJ2-2; no firm D call. Trimming removed 6 bases at V and 0 bases at J, with 2 bases between. Germline-derived CDR1 and CDR2 are MDHEN and SYDVKM. The CDR3 spans 12 residues. The CDR3 region has the DNA TGTGCCAGCAGCACGAACACCGGGGAGCTGTTTTTT. Translated, it gives CASSTNTGELFF. The full variable domain, in which reference TRBV28 and TRBJ2-2 provide the parts outside the CDR3, is DVKVTQSSRYLVKRTGEKVFLECVQDMDHENMFWYRQDPGLGLRLIYFSYDVKMKEKGDIPEGYSVSREKKERFSLILESASTNQTSMYLCASSTNTGELFFGEGSRLTVL.

The CDR3 region is CASRPIWTAQETQYF. CDR3 DNA: TGTGCCAGCAGACCAATTTGGACAGCCCAAGAGACCCAGTACTTC. The chain recombines TRBV6-5 with TRBJ2-5; perhaps TRBD1 as D (6 bases). CDR1 MNHEY and CDR2 SVGAGI come from the germline V gene. The CDR3 runs 15 residues. The V and J ends lost 6 bases and 1 base respectively, with 15 bases between them.

The chain combines TRBV18 with TRBJ1-2; D is unresolved. The germline V and J ends were trimmed by 3 bases and 4 bases, with 9 bases remaining between them. The CDR3 loop spans 13 amino acids. Germline V lookup: CDR1 KGHSH, CDR2 LQKENI. For the CDR3, the DNA is TGTGCCAGCTCACCCCCCACGCGCTATGGCTACACCTTC. It yields the protein CASSPPTRYGYTF.

Written as DNA, the CDR3 is TGCGCCAGCAGCCAAGCCCCGACAGCATACAATGAGCAGTTCTTC. Residues: CASSQAPTAYNEQFF. This chain uses TRBV4-1 with TRBJ2-1; D may be TRBD1 (5 bases). Germline CDR1 is MGHRA and CDR2 is YSYEKL. V was shortened by 1 base and J by 4 bases, with 11 bases between the two germline ends. This CDR3 is 15 amino acids long.

This chain links TRBV28 with TRBJ1-2; no clear D. This CDR3 region has 12 residues. Germline-derived CDR1 and CDR2 are MDHEN and SYDVKM. Trimming pared 4 bases from V and 4 bases from J, leaving 7 bases between. The CDR3 coding sequence is TGTGCCAGCAGTTCGCGGTTCTATGGCTACACCTTC. Residues: CASSSRFYGYTF.